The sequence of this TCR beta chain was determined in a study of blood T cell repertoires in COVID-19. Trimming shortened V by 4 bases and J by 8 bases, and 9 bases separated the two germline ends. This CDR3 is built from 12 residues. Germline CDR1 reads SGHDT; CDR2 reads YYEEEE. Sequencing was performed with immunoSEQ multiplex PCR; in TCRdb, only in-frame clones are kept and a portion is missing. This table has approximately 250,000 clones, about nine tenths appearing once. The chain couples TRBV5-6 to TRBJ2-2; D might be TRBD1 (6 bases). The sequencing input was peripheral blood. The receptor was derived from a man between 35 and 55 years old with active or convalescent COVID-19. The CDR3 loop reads CASSLGAGELFF. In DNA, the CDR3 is TGTGCCAGCAGCCTGGGGGCGGGGGAGCTGTTTTTT.